What follows is one T cell receptor beta chain and its context. Its antigen is not known. The primer mix had 60 Vbeta and 13 Jbeta primers. The assay was immunoSEQ multiplex PCR, and TCRdb's table has in-frame clones only and misses some. This sample has 150,000 to 200,000 clones, with nearly 80% found just once. The entry originates in a study of cytomegalovirus exposure and HLA in healthy donors. Study-wide results and limits: For most TCR sequences rarity was the rule, although some public TCRs occurred in many donors. The authors confirmed in vitro that three CMV-associated chains were specific for CMV antigens.

Trimming pared 6 bases from V and 0 bases from J, leaving 6 bases between. Germline V gene lookup returns CDR1 MNHNY and CDR2 SVGAGI (reference sequence). This CDR3 spans 13 amino acids. The sequenced sample was PBMCs. The TCR was taken from a woman in her thirties in good health and CMV-seropositive. The chain employs TRBV6-6 and TRBJ1-3; D gene ambiguous. The chain's CDR3 is CASSTTSGNTIYF. In nucleotides, the CDR3 is TGTGCCAGCAGCACAACCTCTGGAAACACCATATATTTT.